A selection of T cell receptor beta chains follows, all from one sample in a study of neurological immune-mediated disorders. TCRdb re-analysed the 5' RACE reads in MiXCR, keeping a single row per CDR3 protein. The sample has about 16,000 distinct CDR3 sequences, 9% seen once; the top ten hold around 42%. The sample taken for sequencing was CD8+ T cells from blood. These receptors came from a man in his fifties in good health. Each CDR3 is given with its conserved first and last residue. Each record gives: clone size, J gene, V gene, D gene, CDR3 DNA, CDR3 protein. The D gene is left open where the match is weak. Some rows mark clone size as missing; the rest say once, few, many or name a class of expanded clone.

many | TRBJ1-4 | TRBV7-9 | - | TGTGCCAGCAGCTTAGGATACCGGGACGAAGAGAATGAAAAACTGTTTTTT | CASSLGYRDEENEKLFF
many | TRBJ1-5 | TRBV6-1 | - | TGTGCCAGCAGTGATGCATACGGTCAGCCCCAGCATTTT | CASSDAYGQPQHF
- | TRBJ2-1 | TRBV7-6 | TRBD2 | TGTGCCAGCAGCTTGGGCGGAGCGGGGGTTGAGCAGTTCTTC | CASSLGGAGVEQFF
many | TRBJ2-7 | TRBV4-1 | - | TGCGCCAGCAGCACGACTAGTGCCTCCTACGAGCAGTACTTC | CASSTTSASYEQYF
many | TRBJ2-3 | TRBV6-5 | TRBD1 | TGTGCCAGCAGTTACTCGATTGGACAGGGGCTAGATACGCAGTATTTT | CASSYSIGQGLDTQYF
many | TRBJ2-3 | TRBV6-2/TRBV6-3 | TRBD2 | TGTGCCAGCAGTTACTCGGGACTAGCGGGAGGCACAGATACGCAGTATTTT | CASSYSGLAGGTDTQYF
- | TRBJ2-1 | TRBV12-3/TRBV12-4 | TRBD2 | TGTGCCAGCGAGACTAGCGGGAATGAGCAGTTCTTC | CASETSGNEQFF
few | TRBJ1-5 | TRBV15 | - | TGTAGCAATCAGCCCCAGCATTTT | CSNQPQHF
many | TRBJ2-7 | TRBV28 | - | TGTGCCACCAATGGACAGACCTACGAGCAGTACTTC | CATNGQTYEQYF
many | TRBJ2-6 | TRBV6-2/TRBV6-3 | - | TGTGCCAGCAGTAAGGAGGTGTATGGGGCCAACGTCCTGACTTTC | CASSKEVYGANVLTF
many | TRBJ2-3 | TRBV29-1 | TRBD2 | TGCAGCGTAACGGGACTAGCGGACACAGATACGCAGTATTTT | CSVTGLADTDTQYF
many | TRBJ1-6 | TRBV6-6 | TRBD1 | TGTGCCAGCAAAACGACAGGGTTCGGTAATTCACCCCTCCACTTT | CASKTTGFGNSPLHF
- | TRBJ2-7 | TRBV28 | - | TGTGCCAGCAGATCTGCAGGGGGGAGCTCCTACGAGCAGTACTTC | CASRSAGGSSYEQYF
many | TRBJ2-3 | TRBV7-8 | TRBD2 | TGTGCCAGCAGCCTACTAGCGGGAAGCACAGATACGCAGTATTTT | CASSLLAGSTDTQYF
many | TRBJ1-3 | TRBV6-6 | - | TGTGCCAGCCGTGCAGGGGTGGCTGGAAACACCATATATTTT | CASRAGVAGNTIYF
many | TRBJ2-1 | TRBV18 | - | TGTGCCAGCTCCCCGGGGGCGGGAACCTCCTACAATGAGCAGTTCTTC | CASSPGAGTSYNEQFF
many | TRBJ2-5 | TRBV7-6 | - | TGTGCCAGCAGCTTAAAAATCGAGAGGCCCCTCTATAAAGAGACCCAGTACTTC | CASSLKIERPLYKETQYF
medium-sized | TRBJ2-5 | TRBV24-1 | - | TGTGCCACCAGTGACAGTACCAGGGAGACCCAGTACTTC | CATSDSTRETQYF
many | TRBJ1-5 | TRBV12-3/TRBV12-4 | - | TGTGCCAGCAGTTTAGCGGGCACAGGGAGCAATCAGCCCCAGCATTTT | CASSLAGTGSNQPQHF
many | TRBJ1-5 | TRBV4-1 | TRBD1 | TGCGCCAGCAGCGCGGGACAGGGGGCCGGTCAGCCCCAGCATTTT | CASSAGQGAGQPQHF
many | TRBJ2-7 | TRBV5-1 | - | TGCGCCAGCAGCTTGGCCTCTACGGAGCAGTACTTC | CASSLASTEQYF
many | TRBJ2-1 | TRBV28 | - | TGTGCCAGCAGTTTATCCTTTAACCTGGCGGGTGAGCAGTTCTTC | CASSLSFNLAGEQFF
many | TRBJ2-7 | TRBV7-8 | TRBD2 | TGTGCCAGCAGCCCGTACACTAGCGGGACCTACGAGCAGTACTTC | CASSPYTSGTYEQYF
many | TRBJ1-4 | TRBV7-9 | - | TGTGCCAGCAGCTTAGAAGACGAAAAACTGTTTTTT | CASSLEDEKLFF
many | TRBJ1-2 | TRBV21-1 | - | TGTGCCAGCAGCAAATCGGGCAGGATTACTCCTAACTATGGCTACACCTTC | CASSKSGRITPNYGYTF
many | TRBJ2-1 | TRBV4-3 | - | TGCGCCAGCAGCCAAGGGGTGGGGCGCCATGAGCAGTTCTTC | CASSQGVGRHEQFF
- | TRBJ2-1 | TRBV5-1 | - | TGCGCCAGCAGCCCTGTTGGGAGCGTCCCCTCCTACAATGAGCAGTCCTTT | CASSPVGSVPSYNEQSF
many | TRBJ2-2 | TRBV10-3 | - | TGTGCCATCAGTGAGTCGATCCGGCTTTTCACCGGGGAGCTGTTTTTT | CAISESIRLFTGELFF
many | TRBJ2-3 | TRBV25-1 | - | TGTGCCAGCAGTGAAGTGTGGGGTACGCAGTATTTT | CASSEVWGTQYF
many | TRBJ2-2 | TRBV7-3 | TRBD2 | TGTGCCAGCAGCTTACCCGAAAGCGGGAGTACCGGGGAGCTGTTTTTT | CASSLPESGSTGELFF
many | TRBJ2-1 | TRBV9 | TRBD2 | TGTGCCAGCAGCGCGCTAGCGGGGGACAATGAGCAGTTCTTC | CASSALAGDNEQFF